Below, 16 T cell receptor beta chains from the same sample are listed, as sequenced in a study of somatic mutations in cytotoxic T cells in rheumatoid arthritis. The data were produced by immunoSEQ multiplex PCR, yet TCRdb's version contains in-frame clones alone and is incomplete. This table has around 20,000 clones, over 70% appearing once. Sequencing used CD8+ T cells sorted from blood. The receptors come from a woman in her sixties or seventies in good health.

V gene TRBV19 combines with J gene TRBJ1-5, with a weak D call TRBD1 (6 bases). Looked up from germline, CDR1 is LNHDA and CDR2 is SQIVND (reference sequence). The germline V and J ends were trimmed by 3 bases and 4 bases, with 16 bases remaining between them. This CDR3 has 16 amino acids. This CDR3 is CASSIRTERINQPQHF. As DNA, the CDR3 is TGTGCCAGTAGTATCCGGACAGAAAGGATAAATCAGCCCCAGCATTTT.

This clone was seen more than once but under ten times. V and J are TRBV5-4 and TRBJ1-1; D gene unclear. The CDR3 is 13 residues long. Germline lookup yields CDR1 SGHNT and CDR2 YYREEE (reference sequence). V was clipped by 2 bases and J by 1 base, with 6 bases between them. CDR3 sequence reads: CASSLIENTEAFF. The DNA for the CDR3 is TGTGCCAGCAGCTTAATCGAGAACACTGAAGCTTTCTTT.

The chain combines TRBV4-1 with TRBJ2-3; 7 positions agree with TRBD1. The CDR3 totals 13 residues. The germline V gene encodes CDR1 MGHRA and CDR2 YSYEKL. The ends lost 7 bases at V and 1 base at J; junction bases unmatched: 2. The CDR3 sequence: CASNDRGTDTQYF. In DNA form, the CDR3 reads TGCGCCAGCAATGACAGGGGCACAGATACGCAGTATTTT.

The chain uses TRBV10-1 and TRBJ2-7, with no clear D. The CDR3 is 13 amino acids. V lost 2 bases, J lost 0 bases, and 5 bases lay in between. CDR1 is WNHNN and CDR2 is SYGVQD in the germline V gene (reference sequence). CDR3 in amino acids: CASSEGVSYEQYF. The CDR3 nucleotides read TGCGCCAGCAGTGAGGGGGTCTCCTACGAGCAGTACTTC.

The chain carries TRBV5-1 and TRBJ1-4; no clear D gene. Germline CDR1 reads SGHRS; CDR2 reads YFSETQ. V shed 2 bases and J shed 5 bases, with 13 bases lying between them. The CDR3 has 15 amino acids. CDR3 nucleotide sequence: TGCGCCAGCAGCTTCGACCCGTTCGGGAATGAAAAACTGTTTTTT. Encoded protein: CASSFDPFGNEKLFF. Full variable domain (rest looked up from reference TRBV5-1 and TRBJ1-4): KAGVTQTPRYLIKTRGQQVTLSCSPISGHRSVSWYQQTPGQGLQFLFEYFSETQRNKGNFPGRFSGRQFSNSRSEMNVSTLELGDSALYLCASSFDPFGNEKLFFGSGTQLSVL.

The chain uses TRBV5-6 and TRBJ1-1; D call uncertain. The CDR3 sequence is 15 residues long. Per the germline V gene, CDR1 is SGHDT and CDR2 is YYEEEE. Trimming left V 2 bases short and J 3 bases short, with 14 bases between. The CDR3, as DNA: TGTGCCAGCAGCTTTATTGTCCCAGTGGACACTGAAGCTTTCTTT. This translates into CASSFIVPVDTEAFF. The full variable domain, rest sourced from reference TRBV5-6 and TRBJ1-1, is DAGVTQSPTHLIKTRGQQVTLRCSPKSGHDTVSWYQQALGQGPQFIFQYYEEEERQRGNFPDRFSGHQFPNYSSELNVNALLLGDSALYLCASSFIVPVDTEAFFGQGTRLTVV.

This chain links TRBV7-8 with TRBJ1-3; a possible D gene is TRBD1 (6 bases). The germline V gene has CDR1 SGHVS and CDR2 FQNEAQ. This CDR3 has 15 residues. V lost 5 bases to trimming and J lost 2 bases, with 13 bases between them. The chain's CDR3 is CASSQVRGPGNTIYF. The DNA for the CDR3 is TGTGCCAGCAGCCAGGTCAGGGGCCCTGGAAACACCATATATTTT.

The gene calls are TRBV6-5 and TRBJ2-7; TRBD1 aligns across 7 bases. The CDR3 totals 13 residues. Per the germline V gene, CDR1 is MNHEY and CDR2 is SVGAGI. J gave up 2 bases and V 5 bases, and 3 bases lay outside the gene matches. CDR3: CASSTDRAYEQYF. For the CDR3, the DNA is TGTGCCAGCAGTACAGACAGGGCCTACGAGCAGTACTTC.

The chain recombines TRBV7-9 with TRBJ2-1, with 10 bases matching TRBD2. With V trimmed by 6 bases and J by 6 bases, 14 bases remained unmatched. The CDR3 length is 17 residues. Germline CDR1 is SEHNR and CDR2 is FQNEAQ (reference sequence). The CDR3: CASSQPPLAGVCNEQFF. The CDR3 DNA reads as TGTGCCAGCAGTCAACCCCCCCTAGCGGGAGTTTGCAATGAGCAGTTCTTC.

This sequence joins TRBV7-2 and TRBJ2-7; no reliable D call. The germline V gene encodes CDR1 SGHTA and CDR2 FQGNSA. V gave up 2 bases and J gave up 2 bases, with 7 bases separating them. CDR3 length: 13 residues. The CDR3 here is CASSLIHPYEQYF. DNA for the CDR3: TGTGCCAGCAGCTTAATACATCCCTACGAGCAGTACTTC.

This clone has a single count. The chain combines TRBV5-4 with TRBJ2-3; 10 positions agree with TRBD2. CDR3 length equals 16 residues. CDR1 and CDR2 (germline): SGHNT, YYREEE (reference sequence). With V trimmed by 4 bases and J by 6 bases, 11 bases remained unmatched. The CDR3 is CASSDRGAGGRDTQYF. CDR3 coding DNA: TGTGCCAGCAGCGACAGGGGAGCGGGGGGGCGTGATACGCAGTATTTT.

The chain uses TRBV7-9 and TRBJ2-7, with 12 bases matching TRBD1. The V and J ends lost 3 bases and 3 bases, in that order; junction bases with no gene match: 3. The CDR3 has 15 residues. Looked up from germline, CDR1 is SEHNR and CDR2 is FQNEAQ (reference sequence). Here the CDR3 reads CASSFRDRGHYEQYF. CDR3 in DNA: TGTGCCAGCAGCTTCCGGGACAGGGGGCACTACGAGCAGTACTTC. Full variable domain (outside the CDR3, taken from reference TRBV7-9 and TRBJ2-7): DTGVSQNPRHKITKRGQNVTFRCDPISEHNRLYWYRQTLGQGPEFLTYFQNEAQLEKSRLLSDRFSAERPKGSFSTLEIQRTEQGDSAMYLCASSFRDRGHYEQYFGPGTRLTVT.

This chain connects TRBV7-9 to TRBJ2-1, with D possibly being TRBD2 (6 bases). V was clipped by 5 bases and J by 8 bases, with 10 bases between them. The CDR3 consists of 12 residues. Per the germline V gene, CDR1 is SEHNR and CDR2 is FQNEAQ (reference sequence). Here the CDR3 DNA reads TGTGCCAGCAGCCCAGGCGGGGATGAGCAGTTCTTC. Protein sequence: CASSPGGDEQFF.

This chain uses TRBV7-9 with TRBJ2-1; no definite D call. The CDR3 is 13 residues long. The V end was cut by 1 base, the J end by 5 bases, with 6 bases between. CDR1 is SEHNR, CDR2 FQNEAQ, per germline (reference sequence). In nucleotides, the CDR3 is TGTGCCAGCAGCTTAGGACCCGACAATGAGCAGTTCTTC. Amino acid sequence: CASSLGPDNEQFF.

As concerns this clone: One end of the junction is discordant with germline, which a read error may explain. The J gene is TRBJ2-2, the V gene TRBV29-1; D may be TRBD1 or TRBD2 (5 bases each). The CDR3 sequence is 15 residues long. Germline assignment: CDR1 SQVTM and CDR2 ANQGSEA. The DNA for the CDR3 is TGCAGCGTCGAAGGGACGGAAGCAGCCACCGGGGAGCTGTTTTTT. Residues: CSVEGTEAATGELFF.

The CDR3 region has the DNA TGTGCCAGCAGCCCAGCCCCAGGAGGAGGATCCTACGAGCAGTACTTC. Its translation: CASSPAPGGGSYEQYF. This rearrangement joins TRBV7-6 to TRBJ2-7, with D possibly TRBD2 on 5 matching bases. The germline V and J ends were trimmed by 5 bases and 1 base, with 18 bases remaining between them. This CDR3 is built from 16 residues. Germline CDR1 SGHVS, CDR2 FNYEAQ.